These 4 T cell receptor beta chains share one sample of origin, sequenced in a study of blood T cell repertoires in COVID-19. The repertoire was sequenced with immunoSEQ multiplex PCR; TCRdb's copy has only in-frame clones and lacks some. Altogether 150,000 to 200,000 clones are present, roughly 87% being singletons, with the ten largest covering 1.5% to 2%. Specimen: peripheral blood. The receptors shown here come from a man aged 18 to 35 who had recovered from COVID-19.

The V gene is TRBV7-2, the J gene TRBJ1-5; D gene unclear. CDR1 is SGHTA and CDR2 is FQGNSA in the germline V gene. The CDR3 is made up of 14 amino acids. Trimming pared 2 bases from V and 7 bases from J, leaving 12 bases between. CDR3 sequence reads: CASSLNALGQPQHF. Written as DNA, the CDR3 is TGTGCCAGCAGCTTAAACGCCCTGGGCCAGCCCCAGCATTTT.

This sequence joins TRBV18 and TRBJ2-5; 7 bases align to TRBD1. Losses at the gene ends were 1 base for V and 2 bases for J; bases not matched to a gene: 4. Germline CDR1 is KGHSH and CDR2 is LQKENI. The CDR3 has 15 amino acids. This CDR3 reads CASSPLRQGQETQYF. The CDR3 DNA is TGTGCCAGCTCACCACTCAGACAGGGTCAAGAGACCCAGTACTTC.

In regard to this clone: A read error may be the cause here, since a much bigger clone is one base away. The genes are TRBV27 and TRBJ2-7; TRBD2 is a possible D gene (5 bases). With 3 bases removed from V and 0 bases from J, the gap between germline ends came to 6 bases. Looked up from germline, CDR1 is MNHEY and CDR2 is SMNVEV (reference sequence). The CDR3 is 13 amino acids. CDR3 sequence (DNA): TGTGCCAGCAGTTTGGAGGCCTCCTACGAGCAGTACTTC. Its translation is CASSLEASYEQYF.

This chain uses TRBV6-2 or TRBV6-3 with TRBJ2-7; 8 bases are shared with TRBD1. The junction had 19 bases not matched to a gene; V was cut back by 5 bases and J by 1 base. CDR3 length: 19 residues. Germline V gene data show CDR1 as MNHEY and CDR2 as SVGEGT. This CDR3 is CASSPLPGTGSTFSYEQYF. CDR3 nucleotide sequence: TGTGCCAGCAGTCCCCTCCCCGGGACAGGTTCCACTTTTTCCTACGAGCAGTACTTC.